These 19 T cell receptor beta chains were sequenced from one sample in a study of blood T cell repertoires in COVID-19 (dated by TCRdb to 2020 to 2022). Receptor amplification or capture employed the immunoSEQ multiplex PCR assay. Here the immuneACCESS table is served through TCRdb, limited to in-frame sequences with V and J called. Missing clones are a known gap in these copies; in checked studies unresolved V genes cover under half, and the rest lacks a known reason. Present in this sample are under 200,000 clones, approximately 80% of which were seen just once. Together, the top ten hold 1.5% to 1.9% of the sample. Sequences were obtained from peripheral blood. The receptors originated from a human donor in a cohort sampled during active COVID-19.

The genes are TRBV10-2 and TRBJ2-1; TRBD2 agrees at 10 bases. CDR1 is WSHSY and CDR2 is SAAADI in the germline V gene. J was trimmed by 9 bases and V by 4 bases; bases with no gene match: 9. The CDR3 has 15 residues. The CDR3 loop reads CASSGPSGSAGEQFF. CDR3 nucleotides: TGCGCCAGCAGTGGGCCTAGCGGGAGTGCTGGTGAGCAGTTCTTC.

The rearrangement joins TRBV19 to TRBJ2-7; 7 nucleotides agree with TRBD1. Trimming at V came to 7 bases and at J to 0 bases, leaving 9 bases not matched to a gene. CDR1 is LNHDA and CDR2 is SQIVND in the germline V gene (reference sequence). The CDR3 runs 15 residues. CDR3 in amino acids: CASIRQGRRSYEQYF. In DNA, the CDR3 is TGTGCCAGTATCCGACAGGGTCGGCGCTCCTACGAGCAGTACTTC.

V gene TRBV9 combines with J gene TRBJ2-2, with 9 bases aligning to TRBD2. The CDR3 is 16 amino acids. Trimming cost V 2 bases and J 2 bases; bases outside gene matches: 4. Germline lookup yields CDR1 SGDLS and CDR2 YYNGEE. In nucleotides, the CDR3 is TGTGCCAGCAGCGTTAGCGGGAGCCCCAACACCGGGGAGCTGTTTTTT. Translating it yields CASSVSGSPNTGELFF. Looking up the rest from reference TRBV9 and TRBJ2-2 gives the full variable domain: DSGVTQTPKHLITATGQRVTLRCSPRSGDLSVYWYQQSLDQGLQFLIQYYNGEERAKGNILERFSAQQFPDLHSELNLSSLELGDSALYFCASSVSGSPNTGELFFGEGSRLTVL.

The CDR3 coding sequence is TGTGCCAGCAGCCCCTCTACAGGGGCGGCTGGCTACACCTTC. This translates into CASSPSTGAAGYTF. This chain joins TRBV3-1 (or the pseudogene TRBV3-2) and TRBJ1-2; 7 bases fit TRBD1. The CDR3 has 14 residues. Trimming at V came to 4 bases and at J to 7 bases, leaving 9 bases not matched to a gene. Germline assignment: CDR1 LGHDT and CDR2 YNNKEL (reference sequence).

The rearrangement joins TRBV11-2 to TRBJ1-2; 8 nucleotides match TRBD1. There are 14 residues in the CDR3. V lost 5 bases, J lost 5 bases, and 7 bases stayed unmatched. Per germline, CDR1 SGHAT and CDR2 FQNNGV. For the CDR3, the DNA is TGTGCCAGCAGCAGTGCGGACAGGGTTTATGGCTACACCTTC. It specifies CASSSADRVYGYTF.

V gene TRBV5-1 combines with J gene TRBJ2-3; no clear D. The CDR3 runs 15 residues. Germline V gives CDR1 SGHRS, CDR2 YFSETQ. The V gene lost 1 base and the J gene lost 0 bases, with 9 bases spanning the gap. This chain's CDR3 is CASSLSELSTDTQYF. Written as DNA, the CDR3 is TGCGCCAGCAGCTTGTCGGAGCTCAGCACAGATACGCAGTATTTT.

Concerning this clone itself: A much larger clone differs by one base, so this may be a read error. Other DNA sequences of this sample code for an identical CDR3. The chain has TRBV27 and TRBJ2-7; D is possibly TRBD1 (6 bases). The germline CDR1 and CDR2 sequences are MNHEY and SMNVEV (reference sequence). V was pared by 3 bases and J by 1 base, with 7 bases between. The CDR3 contains 13 residues. The CDR3 loop is CASSLTGSYEQYF. The DNA of the CDR3 is TGTGCCAGCAGTTTGACAGGATCCTACGAGCAGTACTTC.

The chain joins TRBV7-2 to TRBJ2-5; perhaps TRBD1 as D (6 bases). The CDR3 covers 14 residues. V was cut by 4 bases and J by 5 bases, with 14 bases left in between. CDR1 is SGHTA, CDR2 FQGNSA, per germline. DNA of the CDR3: TGTGCCAGCAGCTCAAATCAGGGGCAGGAGACCCAGTACTTC. It specifies CASSSNQGQETQYF.

V gene TRBV5-4 combines with J gene TRBJ2-7; 7 positions agree with TRBD1. The germline V gene has CDR1 SGHNT and CDR2 YYREEE (reference sequence). Trimming took 4 bases from V and 0 from J; bases not matched to a gene: 4. The CDR3 has 14 amino acids. The CDR3, as DNA: TGTGCCAGCAGCCCTGGGGACAGCTCCTACGAGCAGTACTTC. It translates to CASSPGDSSYEQYF.

CDR3 in DNA: TGTGCCAGCAGCCGGGCCCAAGAGACCCAGTACTTC. Protein: CASSRAQETQYF. The V call is TRBV7-8, the J call TRBJ2-5, with D hard to call. This CDR3 region has 12 residues. Trimming removed 5 bases at V and 1 base at J, with 5 bases between. Per germline, CDR1 SGHVS and CDR2 FQNEAQ.

The chain recombines TRBV27 with TRBJ2-7; 9 positions agree with TRBD2. With 5 bases clipped from V and 2 bases from J, the junction kept 16 bases outside the gene matches. Germline V gives CDR1 MNHEY, CDR2 SMNVEV (reference sequence). The CDR3 runs 18 residues. CDR3: CASSPLPIGLAPTYEQYF. The CDR3 DNA reads as TGTGCCAGCAGTCCACTCCCCATCGGACTAGCGCCCACCTACGAGCAGTACTTC.

This clone was found a few times. V gene TRBV27 combines with J gene TRBJ1-2; tentatively, D is TRBD1 (5 bases). V was shortened by 6 bases and J by 2 bases, with 19 bases between the two germline ends. The CDR3 contains 16 residues. The germline gives CDR1 MNHEY, CDR2 SMNVEV (reference sequence). CDR3 protein: CASRSQGVGENYGYTF. CDR3 DNA: TGTGCCAGCAGAAGCCAAGGGGTAGGGGAAAACTATGGCTACACCTTC.

This clone was seen a single time. This chain joins TRBV3-1 (or the pseudogene TRBV3-2) and TRBJ1-1; perhaps TRBD1 as D (6 bases). This CDR3 region has 14 residues. V lost 5 bases and J 9 bases, leaving 19 bases between the germline ends. Germline values: CDR1 LGHDT, CDR2 YNNKEL (reference sequence). CDR3 sequence: CASSSLGGGTQAFF. CDR3 nucleotide sequence: TGTGCCAGCAGCTCACTAGGGGGGGGAACCCAAGCTTTCTTT.

CDR3 residues: CSAQGGAPLHF. CDR3 nucleotides: TGCAGTGCCCAAGGGGGGGCACCCCTCCACTTT. The chain carries TRBV20-1 and TRBJ1-6; a possible D gene is TRBD1 (6 bases). V lost 6 bases and J lost 11, with 11 bases in between. The CDR3 extends over 11 amino acids. Germline loops: CDR1 DFQATT, CDR2 SNEGSKA (reference sequence).

This clone has a handful of counts. This chain links TRBV5-4 with TRBJ1-2; D is unclear. V was shortened by 4 bases and J by 7 bases, with 11 bases between the two germline ends. Germline assignment: CDR1 SGHNT and CDR2 YYREEE (reference sequence). The CDR3 is 12 amino acids. This chain's CDR3 is CASSPGLSGYTF. DNA of the CDR3: TGTGCCAGCAGCCCGGGGTTGAGTGGCTACACCTTC.

In this sample, this clone turned up once. This chain connects TRBV5-6 to TRBJ2-7, with D perhaps matching TRBD1 (5 bases). Trimming stripped 0 bases from V and 2 bases from J, with 12 bases between. The CDR3 covers 15 residues. The germline V gene encodes CDR1 SGHDT and CDR2 YYEEEE. CDR3 sequence (DNA): TGTGCCAGCAGCTTGGCCAGGGCGATCACCTACGAGCAGTACTTC. Protein product: CASSLARAITYEQYF.

This clone was seen just once. The V and J genes are TRBV19 and TRBJ2-5, with D possibly TRBD2 on 5 matching bases. CDR3 length: 13 residues. V was clipped by 3 bases and J by 5 bases, with 10 bases between them. Germline V gene data show CDR1 as LNHDA and CDR2 as SQIVND (reference sequence). The CDR3 region is CASSIARGETQYF. The CDR3 region has the DNA TGTGCCAGTAGTATCGCCAGAGGGGAGACCCAGTACTTC.

Note on this clone: The sample has other DNA sequences that encode this CDR3 too. The J gene is TRBJ2-7, the V gene TRBV20-1; D might be TRBD1 (5 bases). V was trimmed by 4 bases and J by 3 bases, leaving 7 bases between them. The CDR3 contains 11 residues. From germline, CDR1 is DFQATT and CDR2 SNEGSKA (reference sequence). The CDR3 DNA is TGCAGTGCTAAAGGGGACTACGAGCAGTACTTC. It translates to CSAKGDYEQYF.

The table lists this clone with a few counts. This chain uses TRBV7-6 with TRBJ1-4, with D possibly matching TRBD1 (5 bases). Per germline, CDR1 SGHVS and CDR2 FNYEAQ. The V and J ends lost 1 base and 12 bases respectively, with 12 bases between them. CDR3 size: 13 residues. CDR3 DNA: TGTGCCAGCAGCTTAGGGACACTCGGAGAACTGTTTTTT. Its translation is CASSLGTLGELFF.